This T cell receptor beta chain is from a study of naive and memory T cell subsets. Both TRBC1 and TRBC2 were covered by a beta constant-region primer of two equimolar oligonucleotides. TCRdb analysed the UMI-ligation and nested PCR reads with MiXCR anew, one entry per CDR3 protein. The top ten clones hold more than 0.13% of a sample with 140,000 to 150,000 distinct CDR3 sequences, over 15% of them seen once. Study-wide results and caveats: Naive repertoires, especially CD8, held a few larger clonotypes, possibly memory cells re-expressing CD45RA.

Unmatched junction bases numbered 11, after V lost 6 bases and J lost 4 bases. Germline V lookup: CDR1 SQVTM, CDR2 ANQGSEA. The CDR3 runs to 14 residues. As to this clonotype: Its target is unknown.

Source material: naive CD4+ T cells from blood. This TCR was recovered from a human donor in good health. This sequence joins TRBV29-1 and TRBJ2-5; 7 bases are a match to TRBD2. The CDR3 nucleotides are TGCAGCGTCCCTAAGGGAGCGGGACTAGAGACCCAGTACTTC. Translation: CSVPKGAGLETQYF.